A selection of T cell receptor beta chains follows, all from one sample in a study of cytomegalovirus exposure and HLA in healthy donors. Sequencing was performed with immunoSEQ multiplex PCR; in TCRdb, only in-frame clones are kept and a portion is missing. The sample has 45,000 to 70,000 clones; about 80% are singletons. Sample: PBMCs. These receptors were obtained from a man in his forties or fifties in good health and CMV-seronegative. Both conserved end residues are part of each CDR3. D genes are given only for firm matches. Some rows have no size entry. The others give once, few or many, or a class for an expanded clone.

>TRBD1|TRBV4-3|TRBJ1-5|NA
TGCGCCAGCAGCCAAGTAGCAGGGGGGAGAAAGCAGCCCCAGCATTTT
CASSQVAGGRKQPQHF
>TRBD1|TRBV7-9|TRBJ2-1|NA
TGTGCCAGCAGCTTGGCAGGGGGCGGTTTTAATGAGCAGTTCTTC
CASSLAGGGFNEQFF
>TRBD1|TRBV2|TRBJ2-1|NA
TGTGCCAGCGGAGGACAGGGGTTTGGCAATGAGCAGTTCTTC
CASGGQGFGNEQFF
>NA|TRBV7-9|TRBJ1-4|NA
TGTGCCACAGGGACACGGCGAGGGGAAAAACTGTTTTTT
CATGTRRGEKLFF
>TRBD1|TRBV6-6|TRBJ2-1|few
TGTGCCAGCAGTTACTCATCGGACAGGGGACCCGAGCAGTTCTTC
CASSYSSDRGPEQFF
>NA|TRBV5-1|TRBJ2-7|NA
TGCACCAGCAGCTTTGCAGGGAACTCCTACGAGCAGTACTTC
CTSSFAGNSYEQYF
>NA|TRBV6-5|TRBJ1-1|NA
TGTGCCAGCACCCCAGTCCGCTTGAACACTGAAGCTTTCTTT
CASTPVRLNTEAFF
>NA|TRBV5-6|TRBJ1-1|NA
TGTGCCAGCAGCCTGTCTTATGAAGGGGGTGGAGCTTTCTTT
CASSLSYEGGGAFF
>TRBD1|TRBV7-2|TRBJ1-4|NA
TGTGCCAGCAGCCCCGGGGACAGTCCGAGGTACAAACTGTTTTTT
CASSPGDSPRYKLFF
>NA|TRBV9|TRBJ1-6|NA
TGTGCCAGCAGCGTAGGACAGGTGAATTCACCCCTCCACTTT
CASSVGQVNSPLHF
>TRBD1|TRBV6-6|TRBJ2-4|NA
TGTGCCAGCAGTTCCACAGGGGTTCTAGCCAAAAACATTCAGTACTTC
CASSSTGVLAKNIQYF
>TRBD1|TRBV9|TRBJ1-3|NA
TGTGCCAGCAGCACCCAAGCCGGGACAGCCAACGCTGGAAACACCATATATTTT
CASSTQAGTANAGNTIYF
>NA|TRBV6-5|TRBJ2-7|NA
TGTGCCAGCAGTCCGGACAATCGCGAGCAGTACTTC
CASSPDNREQYF
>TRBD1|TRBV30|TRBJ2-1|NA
TGTGCCTGGATGGGACAGGGTTGGGAGTTCTACAATGAGCAGTTCTTC
CAWMGQGWEFYNEQFF
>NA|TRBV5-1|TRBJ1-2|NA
TGCGCCAGCAGTCCGCGGGATGCTGGCTACACCTTC
CASSPRDAGYTF
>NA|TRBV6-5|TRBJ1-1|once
TGTGCCAGCAGTTACTCCAGGAGGGGAACTGAAGCTTTCTTT
CASSYSRRGTEAFF
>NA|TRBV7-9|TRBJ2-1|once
TGTGCCAGCAGCTTAGGGGTCAGCGTTTCCTACAATGAGCAGTTCTTC
CASSLGVSVSYNEQFF
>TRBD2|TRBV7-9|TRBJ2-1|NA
TGTGCCAGCACGCCTAGCGGAAGCTCCTACAATGAGCAGTTCTTC
CASTPSGSSYNEQFF
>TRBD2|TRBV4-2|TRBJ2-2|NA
TGTGCCAGCAGCCACCAACTAGCGGGGGAGAACACCGGGGAGCTGTTTTTT
CASSHQLAGENTGELFF
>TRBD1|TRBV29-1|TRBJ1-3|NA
TGCAGCGTTACGACAGGGGGCTCTGGAAACACCATATATTTT
CSVTTGGSGNTIYF
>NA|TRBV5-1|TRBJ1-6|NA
TGCGCCAGCAGCTTGGTTGGGGGACAAACCAATTCACCCCTCCACTTT
CASSLVGGQTNSPLHF
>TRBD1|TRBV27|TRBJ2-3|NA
TGTGCCAGCAGTAAAGACCAGGGGGCTGCAGATACGCAGTATTTT
CASSKDQGAADTQYF
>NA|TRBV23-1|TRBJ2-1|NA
TGCGCCAGCAGTCAGTCAGGGTTTCCCTACAATTTTGAGCAGTTCTTC
CASSQSGFPYNFEQFF
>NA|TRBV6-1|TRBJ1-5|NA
TGTGCCAGCCGGCAGGGGTATAGCAATCAGCCCCAGCATTTT
CASRQGYSNQPQHF
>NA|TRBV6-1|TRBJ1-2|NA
TGTGCCAGCAGTCCGAACTATGGCTACACCTTC
CASSPNYGYTF
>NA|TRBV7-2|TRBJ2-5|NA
TGTGCCAGCAGCTCCAATGGGCTAGCTCAGTACTTC
CASSSNGLAQYF
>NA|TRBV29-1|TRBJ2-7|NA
TGCAGCGTTGAGGCAGGGGGGTCCTACGAGCAGTACTTC
CSVEAGGSYEQYF
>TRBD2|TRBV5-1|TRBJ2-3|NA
TGCGCCAGCAGCACGGGACTAGCGGGGGGGAACACAGATACGCAGTATTTT
CASSTGLAGGNTDTQYF
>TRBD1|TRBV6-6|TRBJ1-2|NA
TGTGCCAGCAACAGCGGACAGGGGGAGATGTCTGGCTACACCTTC
CASNSGQGEMSGYTF
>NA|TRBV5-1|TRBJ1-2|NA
TGCGCCAGCAGCTCTGCTAGCAGCCCAGTAGACCTCTATGGCTACACCTTC
CASSSASSPVDLYGYTF
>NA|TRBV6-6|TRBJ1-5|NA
TGTGCCAGCGCGACACAGGGTCGCAATCAGCCCCAGCATTTT
CASATQGRNQPQHF
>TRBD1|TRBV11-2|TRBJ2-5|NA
TGTGCCAGCAGCCCAAACAGGGGCCCTGGGCAAGAGACCCAGTACTTC
CASSPNRGPGQETQYF
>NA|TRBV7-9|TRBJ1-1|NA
TGTGCCAGCAGCTTAGGTGACAGAGAAGCTTTCTTT
CASSLGDREAFF
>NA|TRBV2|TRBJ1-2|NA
TGTGCCAGCAGTATCCCGGGGGAACTCTATGGCTACACCTTC
CASSIPGELYGYTF
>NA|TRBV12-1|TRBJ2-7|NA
TGTGCCAGCAACCGCGGATGCGAGCAGTACTTC
CASNRGCEQYF
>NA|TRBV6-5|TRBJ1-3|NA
TGTGCCAGCAGTATACAGGAATCTGGAAACACCATATATTTT
CASSIQESGNTIYF
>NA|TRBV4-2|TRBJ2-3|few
TGTGCCAGCAGCCAAGAAAGCGGTTGGGGCACAGATACGCAGTATTTT
CASSQESGWGTDTQYF
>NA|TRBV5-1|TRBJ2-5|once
TGCGCCAGCAGCTTGGCCCAATCGGAGGAGACCCAGTACTTC
CASSLAQSEETQYF
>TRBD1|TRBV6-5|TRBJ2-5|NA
TGTGCCAGCGGGGACCTCAGGGGGCGCGTGGAGACCCAGTACTTC
CASGDLRGRVETQYF
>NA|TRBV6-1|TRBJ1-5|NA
TGTGCCAGCAGTGAAGTCGGGAGTGGCGGGTTCGGGCAGCCCCAGCATTTT
CASSEVGSGGFGQPQHF
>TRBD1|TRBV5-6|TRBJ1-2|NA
TGTGCCAGCAGCTTGCCGGGACAGGGTAGTGGCTACACCTTC
CASSLPGQGSGYTF
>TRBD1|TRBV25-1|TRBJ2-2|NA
TGTGCCAGCAGTGAACTTCAGGGGGACACCGGGGAGCTGTTTTTT
CASSELQGDTGELFF
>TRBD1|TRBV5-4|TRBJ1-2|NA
TGTGCCAGCAGCTCGGGACAGGGTGACTATGGCTACACCTTC
CASSSGQGDYGYTF
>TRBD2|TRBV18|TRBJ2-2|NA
TGTGCCAGCTCACCCCTCGCGACTAGCCTTAACACCGGGGAGCTGTTTTTT
CASSPLATSLNTGELFF
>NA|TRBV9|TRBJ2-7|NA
TGTGCCAGCAGCGTAGATAGGACACCCCTCGGGGGGCAGTACTTC
CASSVDRTPLGGQYF
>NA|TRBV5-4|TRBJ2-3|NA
TGTGCCAGCAGCTTAGGACAGTACACAGATACGCAGTATTTT
CASSLGQYTDTQYF
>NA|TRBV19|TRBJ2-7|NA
TGTGCCAGTAGCCCCGGGACACACTACGAGCAGTACTTC
CASSPGTHYEQYF
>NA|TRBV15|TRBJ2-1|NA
TGTGCCACCAGCAGAGGAATGAGCTCCTACAATGAGCAGTTCTTC
CATSRGMSSYNEQFF
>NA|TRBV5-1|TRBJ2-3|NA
TGCGCCAGCAGCTCGCAGGCTGTAGACACAGATACGCAGTATTTT
CASSSQAVDTDTQYF
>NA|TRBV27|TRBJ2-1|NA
TGTGCCAGCAGTTTCGACAATTTCCTCCCCAATGAGCAGTTCTTC
CASSFDNFLPNEQFF
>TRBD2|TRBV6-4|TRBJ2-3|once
TGTGCCAGCAGTGACTCAGCGGGGGGGCCAGATACGCAGTATTTT
CASSDSAGGPDTQYF
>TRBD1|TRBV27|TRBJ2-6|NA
TGTGCCAGCAGCCACGGGACAGGGGACCCTGGGGCCAACGTCCTGACTTTC
CASSHGTGDPGANVLTF
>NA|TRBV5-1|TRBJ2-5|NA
TGCGCCAGCAGCTTGGGCCTCGAGGAGACCCAGTACTTC
CASSLGLEETQYF
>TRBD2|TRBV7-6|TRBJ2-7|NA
TGTGCCAGCAGCTTGGAATCCAGCGGGGGGGCCCAAGGCTACGAGCAGTACTTC
CASSLESSGGAQGYEQYF
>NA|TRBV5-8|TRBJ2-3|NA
TGTGCCAGCAGCTTGGCGCGGGGGCCCACAGATACGCAGTATTTT
CASSLARGPTDTQYF